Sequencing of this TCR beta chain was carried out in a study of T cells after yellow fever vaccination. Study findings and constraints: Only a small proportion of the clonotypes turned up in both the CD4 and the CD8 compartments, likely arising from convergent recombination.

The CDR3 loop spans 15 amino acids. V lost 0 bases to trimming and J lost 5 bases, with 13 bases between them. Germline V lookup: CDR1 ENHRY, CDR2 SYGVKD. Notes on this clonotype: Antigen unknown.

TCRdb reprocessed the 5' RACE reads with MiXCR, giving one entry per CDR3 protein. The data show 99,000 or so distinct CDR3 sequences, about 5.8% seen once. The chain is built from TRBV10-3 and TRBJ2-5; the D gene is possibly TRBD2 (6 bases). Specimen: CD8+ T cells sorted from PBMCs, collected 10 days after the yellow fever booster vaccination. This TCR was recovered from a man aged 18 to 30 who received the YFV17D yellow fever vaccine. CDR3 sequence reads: CAISESSGGGETQYF. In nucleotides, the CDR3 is TGTGCCATCAGTGAGTCGAGCGGTGGGGGGGAGACCCAGTACTTC.